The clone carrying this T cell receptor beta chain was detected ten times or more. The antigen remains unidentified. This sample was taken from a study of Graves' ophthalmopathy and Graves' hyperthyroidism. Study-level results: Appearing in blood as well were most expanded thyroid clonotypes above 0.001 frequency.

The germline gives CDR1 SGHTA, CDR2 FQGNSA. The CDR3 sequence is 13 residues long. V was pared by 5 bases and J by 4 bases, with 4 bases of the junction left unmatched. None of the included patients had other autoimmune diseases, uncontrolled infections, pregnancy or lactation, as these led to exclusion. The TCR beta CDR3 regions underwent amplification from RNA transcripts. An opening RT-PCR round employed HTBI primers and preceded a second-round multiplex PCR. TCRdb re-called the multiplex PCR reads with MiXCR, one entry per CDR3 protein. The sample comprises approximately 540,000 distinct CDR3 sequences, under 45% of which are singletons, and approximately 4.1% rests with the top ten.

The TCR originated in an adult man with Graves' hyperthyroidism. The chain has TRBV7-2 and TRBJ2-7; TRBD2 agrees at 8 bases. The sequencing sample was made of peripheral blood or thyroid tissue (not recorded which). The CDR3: CASSRGGVYEQYF. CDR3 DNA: TGTGCCAGCAGCCGGGGGGGGGTATACGAGCAGTACTTC.